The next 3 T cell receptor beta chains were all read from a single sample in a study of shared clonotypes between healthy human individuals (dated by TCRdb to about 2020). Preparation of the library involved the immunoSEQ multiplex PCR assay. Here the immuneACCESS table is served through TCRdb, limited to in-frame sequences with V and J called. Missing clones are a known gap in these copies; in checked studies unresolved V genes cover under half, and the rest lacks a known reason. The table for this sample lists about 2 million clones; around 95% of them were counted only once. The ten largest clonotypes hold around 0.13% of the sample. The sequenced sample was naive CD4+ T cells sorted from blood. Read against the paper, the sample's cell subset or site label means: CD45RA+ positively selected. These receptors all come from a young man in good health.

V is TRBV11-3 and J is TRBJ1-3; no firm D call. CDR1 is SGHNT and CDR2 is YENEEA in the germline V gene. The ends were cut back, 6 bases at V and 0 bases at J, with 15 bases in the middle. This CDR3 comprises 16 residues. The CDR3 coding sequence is TGTGCCAGCAGGAGGAAGACGGAACTCTCTGGAAACACCATATATTTT. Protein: CASRRKTELSGNTIYF.

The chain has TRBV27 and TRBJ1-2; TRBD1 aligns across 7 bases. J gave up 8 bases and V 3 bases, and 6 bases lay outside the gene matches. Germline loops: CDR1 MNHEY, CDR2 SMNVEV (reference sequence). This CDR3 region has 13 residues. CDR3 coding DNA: TGTGCCAGCAGTTTCCGCCGACAGGGCGGCTACACCTTC. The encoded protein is CASSFRRQGGYTF.

The CDR3 DNA reads as TGTGCCAGCCGAGGCATCAGCCGCAATCAGCCCCAGCATTTT. Translating gives CASRGISRNQPQHF. The chain couples TRBV27 to TRBJ1-5; D is unclear. V lost 8 bases and J lost 2, with 13 bases in between. Germline V gene sequence: CDR1 MNHEY, CDR2 SMNVEV (reference sequence). This CDR3 spans 14 amino acids.